The clone carrying this T cell receptor beta chain was seen at least ten times. Graves' hyperthyroidism is called stable when ophthalmopathy does not progress within 18 months. The germline V and J ends were trimmed by 8 bases and 2 bases, with 13 bases remaining between them. This CDR3 contains 13 residues. Looked up from germline, CDR1 is GTSNPN and CDR2 is SVGIG (reference sequence). The source of the sample is a study of T cells in Graves' hyperthyroidism and ophthalmopathy. Amplification of TCR beta CDR3 regions was performed using RNA transcripts as template. First-round RT-PCR targeting the TCR CDR3 was performed with the HTBI primer set. TCRdb reanalysed the multiplex PCR reads using MiXCR and keeps one entry per CDR3 protein. The sample holds more than 300,000 distinct CDR3 sequences; around 14% are singletons and the top ten take around a tenth.

What was sequenced was blood. This rearrangement joins TRBV30 to TRBJ1-5; maybe TRBD1 (6 bases). The TCR originated in a young woman with Graves' hyperthyroidism. CDR3: CAHRAFGNQPQHF. In DNA form, the CDR3 reads TGTGCCCACAGGGCTTTCGGCAATCAGCCCCAGCATTTT. Full variable domain (rest looked up from reference TRBV30 and TRBJ1-5): SQTIHQWPATLVQPVGSPLSLECTVEGTSNPNLYWYRQAAGRGLQLLFYSVGIGQISSEVPQNLSASRPQDRQFILSSKKLLLSDSGFYLCAHRAFGNQPQHFGDGTRLSIL.